The 21 T cell receptor beta chains below all came from one sample that was sequenced in a study of OX40 agonist ivuxolimab in advanced cancers. TCRdb's table, derived via immunoSEQ multiplex PCR, lists solely in-frame clones and lacks some. The table lists 14,000 or so clones, 82% of them singletons. The specimen comprised CD4+ or CD8+ T cells sorted from blood, sampled in a trial of the OX40 agonist ivuxolimab. These receptors were obtained from an adult with an advanced solid tumor such as melanoma, head and neck, liver or kidney cancer.

The chain recombines TRBV5-5 with TRBJ2-7; perhaps TRBD1 as D (5 bases). Trimming stripped 5 bases from V and 5 bases from J, with 23 bases between. CDR3 length equals 16 residues. CDR1 SGHKS and CDR2 YYEKEE come from the germline V gene (reference sequence). The CDR3 sequence is CASRTLSTGREDEQYF. CDR3 DNA sequence: TGTGCCAGCAGAACTTTGTCGACGGGCAGGGAAGACGAGCAGTACTTC.

The sample holds a few counts of this clone. The chain couples TRBV18 to TRBJ2-7; 11 bases are a match to TRBD1. The germline gives CDR1 KGHSH, CDR2 LQKENI. The CDR3 has 14 amino acids. J gave up 4 bases and V 4 bases, and 3 bases lay outside the gene matches. CDR3: CASSLGTGGYEQYF. The CDR3 DNA reads as TGTGCCAGCTCACTCGGGACAGGGGGGTACGAGCAGTACTTC.

This chain connects TRBV14 to TRBJ2-7; the match to TRBD2 covers 11 bases. This CDR3 spans 19 amino acids. Germline V gives CDR1 SGHDN, CDR2 FVKESK. Losses at the gene ends were 5 bases for V and 2 bases for J; bases not matched to a gene: 17. CDR3 DNA sequence: TGTGCCAGCAGCTTACGACTAGCGGGGCCTAATGCTTTAACCTACGAGCAGTACTTC. It is translated as CASSLRLAGPNALTYEQYF.

V is TRBV6-1 and J is TRBJ2-7; tentatively, D is TRBD1 (5 bases). Trimming removed 1 base at V and 0 bases at J, with 7 bases between. Per germline, CDR1 MNHNS and CDR2 SASEGT. The CDR3 totals 14 residues. DNA of the CDR3: TGTGCCAGCAGTGAAGTTGACAGCTCCTACGAGCAGTACTTC. Translated: CASSEVDSSYEQYF.

This chain uses TRBV30 with TRBJ1-1, with D possibly being TRBD1 (5 bases). Germline CDR1 reads GTSNPN; CDR2 reads SVGIG (reference sequence). The CDR3 has 14 residues. CDR3 sequence: CADGHLGLNTEAFF. DNA for the CDR3: TGTGCAGACGGACACTTGGGACTGAACACTGAAGCTTTCTTT.

The rearrangement uses TRBV2 and TRBJ1-6, with a possible D match to TRBD1 (5 bases). From germline, CDR1 is SNHLY and CDR2 FYNNEI. The length of the CDR3 is 14 residues. V was trimmed by 4 bases and J by 6 bases, leaving 10 bases between them. Here the CDR3 DNA reads TGTGCCAGCAGTGGGGGCCGGGGTAATTCACCCCTCCACTTT. This encodes CASSGGRGNSPLHF.

This sequence joins TRBV29-1 and TRBJ2-1; 7 nucleotides agree with TRBD1. With V trimmed by 3 bases and J by 3 bases, 5 bases remained unmatched. Germline V lookup: CDR1 SQVTM, CDR2 ANQGSEA. This CDR3 contains 14 residues. The CDR3 DNA is TGCAGCGTTGAGGGGTCAGGGGGCTACAATGAGCAGTTCTTC. Amino acids: CSVEGSGGYNEQFF.

This clone was observed a few times. The rearrangement joins TRBV6-6 to TRBJ1-2; D unclear. The CDR3 is 11 amino acids. V was trimmed by 1 base and J by 11 bases, leaving 8 bases between them. CDR1 and CDR2 (germline): MNHNY, SVGAGI (reference sequence). The CDR3 loop reads CASSYWSGYTF. CDR3 nucleotide sequence: TGTGCCAGCAGTTACTGGTCCGGGTACACCTTC.

The chain carries TRBV7-3 and TRBJ1-2; 7 nucleotides match TRBD1. Germline V lookup: CDR1 SGHTA, CDR2 FQGTGA. Germline trimming cut 2 bases from V and 4 bases from J; bases unmatched to any gene: 4. The CDR3 totals 14 residues. CDR3 in amino acids: CASSLAGQPYGYTF. For the CDR3, the DNA is TGTGCCAGCAGCTTAGCGGGACAGCCCTATGGCTACACCTTC.

Written as DNA, the CDR3 is TGTGCCAGCATGGGGAGGCAGGGGGACCCCCGCGGAACTGAAGCTTTCTTT. It is translated as CASMGRQGDPRGTEAFF. This chain links TRBV7-9 with TRBJ1-1; 7 bases agree with TRBD1. The CDR3 consists of 17 residues. CDR1 is SEHNR, CDR2 FQNEAQ, per germline (reference sequence). V shed 7 bases, J shed 5 bases, and the junction held 19 bases outside the gene matches.

The gene calls are TRBV7-8 and TRBJ2-7; TRBD1 is a possible D gene (6 bases). With 5 bases removed from V and 0 bases from J, the gap between germline ends came to 14 bases. The germline V gene encodes CDR1 SGHVS and CDR2 FQNEAQ. The CDR3 has 15 amino acids. The CDR3 bases are TGTGCCAGCAGCGCGGTGGGGGCCTACTCCTACGAGCAGTACTTC. Translated: CASSAVGAYSYEQYF.

The chain recombines TRBV6-5 with TRBJ1-1, with D possibly matching TRBD1 (5 bases). V was shortened by 3 bases and J by 1 base, with 9 bases between the two germline ends. Per germline, CDR1 MNHEY and CDR2 SVGAGI. The CDR3 sequence is 14 residues long. The CDR3 here is CASSYRQWNTEAFF. CDR3 DNA sequence: TGTGCCAGCAGTTATCGACAGTGGAACACTGAAGCTTTCTTT.

In its sample, this clone was seen a few times. This chain joins TRBV6-5 and TRBJ2-5; D unclear. From germline, CDR1 is MNHEY and CDR2 SVGAGI. V shed 4 bases and J shed 1 base, with 16 bases lying between them. The CDR3 totals 16 residues. The DNA for the CDR3 is TGTGCCAGCAGTTCCACAAAACCCACAGTCCAAGAGACCCAGTACTTC. Protein product: CASSSTKPTVQETQYF.

The genes are TRBV28 and TRBJ1-5, with a tentative D call TRBD1 (5 bases). V was clipped by 2 bases and J by 4 bases, with 9 bases between them. Germline V CDR1 and CDR2: MDHEN, SYDVKM. The length of the CDR3 is 14 residues. The CDR3 region is CASSLRGANQPQHF. CDR3 DNA: TGTGCCAGCAGTTTAAGGGGAGCTAATCAGCCCCAGCATTTT. The complete variable domain, with remaining parts taken from reference TRBV28 and TRBJ1-5, reads DVKVTQSSRYLVKRTGEKVFLECVQDMDHENMFWYRQDPGLGLRLIYFSYDVKMKEKGDIPEGYSVSREKKERFSLILESASTNQTSMYLCASSLRGANQPQHFGDGTRLSIL.

This clone was seen a handful of times. The chain joins TRBV7-8 to TRBJ2-7, with D possibly TRBD1 on 6 matching bases. The CDR3 has 15 residues. CDR1 SGHVS and CDR2 FQNEAQ come from the germline V gene. V was pared by 2 bases and J by 1 base, with 12 bases between. The DNA of the CDR3 is TGTGCCAGCAGCTTACACCAGGGGCCATCCTACGAGCAGTACTTC. Translated, it gives CASSLHQGPSYEQYF. Full variable domain (remainder filled in from reference TRBV7-8 and TRBJ2-7): GAGVSQSPRYKVAKRGQDVALRCDPISGHVSLFWYQQALGQGPEFLTYFQNEAQLDKSGLPSDRFFAERPEGSVSTLKIQRTQQEDSAVYLCASSLHQGPSYEQYFGPGTRLTVT.

V usage is TRBV28 and J usage is TRBJ2-5; either TRBD1 or TRBD2 may supply D (5 bases each). V shed 5 bases and J shed 5 bases, with 18 bases lying between them. Germline CDR1 and CDR2: MDHEN and SYDVKM. CDR3 length: 15 residues. The CDR3 nucleotides are TGTGCCAGCAGTCCGGAGGAGAGGTGGGGGGAGACCCAGTACTTC. This sequence encodes CASSPEERWGETQYF.

The chain's CDR3 is CASRPGGTEAFF. The CDR3 coding sequence is TGTGCCAGCAGACCCGGGGGCACTGAAGCTTTCTTT. The rearrangement joins TRBV28 to TRBJ1-1, with a possible D match to TRBD1 (5 bases). CDR3 length: 12 residues. Per germline, CDR1 MDHEN and CDR2 SYDVKM. V dropped 6 bases and J dropped 4 bases, with 9 bases sitting between them.

The chain recombines TRBV27 with TRBJ2-7; TRBD1 agrees at 7 bases. Per the germline V gene, CDR1 is MNHEY and CDR2 is SMNVEV (reference sequence). The V gene end was trimmed by 4 bases and the J gene end by 4 bases; junction bases not matched to a gene: 7. CDR3 size: 14 residues. CDR3 amino acids: CASSYRGQSYEQYF. In nucleotides, the CDR3 is TGTGCCAGCAGTTATAGGGGACAGTCGTACGAGCAGTACTTC.

This clone occurred a few times. The chain couples TRBV11-2 to TRBJ2-7; no firm D call. The CDR3 consists of 12 residues. The V end was cut by 5 bases, the J end by 0 bases, with 5 bases between. CDR1 is SGHAT and CDR2 is FQNNGV in the germline V gene. CDR3 nucleotides: TGTGCCAGCAGCCTCATCTCCTACGAGCAGTACTTC. Amino acid sequence: CASSLISYEQYF.

J is TRBJ2-1 and V is TRBV25-1; 9 bases match TRBD2. CDR3 length: 15 residues. Germline V lookup: CDR1 MGHDK, CDR2 SYGVNS. Trimming cost V 6 bases and J 3 bases; bases outside gene matches: 6. The DNA of the CDR3 is TGTGCCAGCAGCGTAGCGGGAGTGGGCTACAATGAGCAGTTCTTC. It encodes CASSVAGVGYNEQFF.

This clone was found once. The J gene is TRBJ2-7, the V gene TRBV27; tentatively, D is TRBD1 (5 bases). The CDR3 loop spans 13 amino acids. V was trimmed by 5 bases and J by 3 bases, leaving 11 bases between them. The V gene's germline CDR1 is MNHEY and CDR2 SMNVEV (reference sequence). CDR3 coding DNA: TGTGCCAGCAGTCCGACAGTTTACTACGAGCAGTACTTC. It specifies CASSPTVYYEQYF.